This T cell receptor (beta chain) appears in the sequencing data of a study of spatial heterogeneity in lung cancer (dated by TCRdb to about 2019). Broadly, across the study: More beta-chain than alpha-chain transcripts were consistently detected, likely reflecting higher beta-chain transcript abundance. In the raw uncorrected reads, each unique combination of TCR and UMI appeared more than ten times on average. TCR alpha and beta repertoires were quantitatively compared across multiple tumor regions, matched nontumor lung and blood in non-small cell lung cancer. TCR repertoire features were related to nonsynonymous mutation counts determined by whole-exome sequencing of tumor tissue. Both alpha and beta chains were TCR-sequenced in 200 to 250 tumor regions, approximately 64 matched nontumor lung samples and around 50 PBMC samples obtained at surgery. General conclusions and limits of the study: Additional single-cell paired TCR alpha and beta sequencing was considered necessary to confirm, at a functional level, the hypothesis that regional TCRs recognize regional mutations. Ubiquitous expanded tumor TCRs were detected in blood more often at tumor resection than at routine follow-up.

This clonotype has a handful of counts. Its antigen is not yet known. One base away there is no much larger clone; base qualities are not given. The protocol used for the library was 5' RACE. Sequencing relied on a NextSeq 500. To allow correction of PCR and sequencing errors, the TCR library protocol tagged every TCR cDNA molecule with a unique molecular identifier. In the paper's pipeline: Decombinator tools were used for TCR identification, UMI-based error correction and CDR3 extraction. TCRs above a frequency of 2 per 1,000, corresponding to the top 1% of the tumor frequency distribution, were defined as expanded. Rényi diversity was computed with the R vegan package after subsampling each repertoire 100 times to 5,000 TCRs. CDR3 similarity networks were built from amino acid triplet string-kernel similarity, with CDR3s being connected when pairwise similarity was above 0.82. The raw public reads went through TCRdb reprocessing: fastp at Q25, MiXCR clone calling, in-frame beta chains kept. Rows are combined by CDR3 protein, so each entry shows the most common genes and DNA. Here the V and J calls rest on TCRdb's processing, not on the authors' analysis. The sample table contains 90,000 to 95,000 distinct CDR3 sequences; only one count was recorded for more than 10% of them. The ten most abundant clones make up over 40% of the sample.

Trimming leaves V shorter by 0 bases and J shorter by 4 bases, with the junction holding 4 bases beyond the gene matches. Sequences MGHRA (CDR1) and YSYEKL (CDR2) are obtained from the germline V gene. CDR3 length: 15 amino acids, cysteine to phenylalanine. Solely the CDR3 DNA is kept, with 45 bases framed from the first base. The sample's time point, from its label and the paper: sample taken at primary tumor resection. Donors were 72 patients with early-stage, untreated non-small cell lung cancer from the lung TRACERx cohort. TCR sequencing used whole RNA extracted from tumor and nontumor lung tissue, or from cryopreserved PBMC samples, without cell sorting. A patient was chosen for TCR sequencing only when enough RNA was available from at least two tumor regions.

The chain joins TRBV4-1 to TRBJ2-5; 8 bases in between match TRBD1. The TCR sequence derives from a male donor with early-stage non-small cell lung cancer. Sequenced material: PBMCs, taken at surgery. The sequence in DNA is TGCGCCAGCAGCCAAGAGGGACAGGTAGGAGAGACCCAGTACTTC. Its protein reads: CASSQEGQVGETQYF.